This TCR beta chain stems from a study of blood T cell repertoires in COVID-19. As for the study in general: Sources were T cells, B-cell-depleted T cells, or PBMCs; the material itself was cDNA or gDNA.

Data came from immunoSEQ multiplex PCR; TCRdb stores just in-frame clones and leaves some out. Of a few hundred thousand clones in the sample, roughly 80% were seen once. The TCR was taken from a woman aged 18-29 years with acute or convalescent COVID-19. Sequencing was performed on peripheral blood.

The DNA for the CDR3 is TGTGCCAGCAGTCCGGCAGGGTGGGGTGGGACCCAGTACTTC. It encodes CASSPAGWGGTQYF. The chain employs TRBV27 and TRBJ2-5; D is possibly TRBD1 (5 bases). From germline, CDR1 is MNHEY and CDR2 SMNVEV (reference sequence). V lost 5 bases, J lost 7 bases, and 17 bases lay in between. This CDR3 region has 14 residues.